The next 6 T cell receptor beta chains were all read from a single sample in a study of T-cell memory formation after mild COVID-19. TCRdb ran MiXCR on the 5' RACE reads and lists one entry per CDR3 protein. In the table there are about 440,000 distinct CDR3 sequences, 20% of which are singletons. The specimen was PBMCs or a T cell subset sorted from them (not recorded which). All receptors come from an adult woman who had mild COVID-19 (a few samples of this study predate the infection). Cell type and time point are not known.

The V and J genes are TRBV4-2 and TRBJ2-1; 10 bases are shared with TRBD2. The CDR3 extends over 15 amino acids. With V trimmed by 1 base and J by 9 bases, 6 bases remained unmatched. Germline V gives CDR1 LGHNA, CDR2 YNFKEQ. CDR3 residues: CASSQGTSGVAEQFF. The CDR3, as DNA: TGTGCCAGCAGCCAAGGGACTAGCGGAGTTGCTGAGCAGTTCTTC.

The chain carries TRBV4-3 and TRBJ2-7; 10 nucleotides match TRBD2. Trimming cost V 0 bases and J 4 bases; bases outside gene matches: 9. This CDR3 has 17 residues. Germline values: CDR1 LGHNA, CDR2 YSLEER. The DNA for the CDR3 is TGCGCCAGCAGCCAAGAACATATACTAGCGGGATTTTACGAGCAGTACTTC. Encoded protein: CASSQEHILAGFYEQYF.

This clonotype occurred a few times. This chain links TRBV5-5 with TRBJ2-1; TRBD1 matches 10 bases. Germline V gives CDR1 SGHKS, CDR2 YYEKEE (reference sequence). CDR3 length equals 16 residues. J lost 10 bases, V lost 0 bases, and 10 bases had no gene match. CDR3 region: CASSLDARQGAWEQFF. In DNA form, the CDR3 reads TGTGCCAGCAGCTTGGACGCGCGACAGGGGGCTTGGGAGCAGTTCTTC.

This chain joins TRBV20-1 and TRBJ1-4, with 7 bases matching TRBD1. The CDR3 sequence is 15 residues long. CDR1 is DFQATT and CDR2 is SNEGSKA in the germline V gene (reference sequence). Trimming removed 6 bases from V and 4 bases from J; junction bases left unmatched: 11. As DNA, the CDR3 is TGCAGTGCAAAACACCCACAGGGGAGTAATGAAAAACTGTTTTTT. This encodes CSAKHPQGSNEKLFF.

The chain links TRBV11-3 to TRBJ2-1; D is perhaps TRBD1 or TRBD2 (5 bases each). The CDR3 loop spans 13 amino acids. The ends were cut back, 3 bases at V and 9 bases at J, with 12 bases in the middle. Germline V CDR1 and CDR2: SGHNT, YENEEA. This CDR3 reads CASSFRVAGEQFF. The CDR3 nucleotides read TGTGCCAGCAGCTTCAGGGTTGCGGGTGAGCAGTTCTTC. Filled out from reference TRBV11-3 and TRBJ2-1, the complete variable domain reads EAGVVQSPRYKIIEKKQPVAFWCNPISGHNTLYWYLQNLGQGPELLIRYENEEAVDDSQLPKDRFSAERLKGVDSTLKIQPAELGDSAVYLCASSFRVAGEQFFGPGTRLTVL.

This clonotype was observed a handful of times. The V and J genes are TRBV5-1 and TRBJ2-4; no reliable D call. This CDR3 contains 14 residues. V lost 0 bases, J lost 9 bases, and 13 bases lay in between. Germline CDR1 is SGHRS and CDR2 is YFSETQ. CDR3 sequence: CASSLEPRRSIQYF. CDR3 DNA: TGCGCCAGCAGCTTGGAGCCGCGCAGGAGCATTCAGTACTTC.